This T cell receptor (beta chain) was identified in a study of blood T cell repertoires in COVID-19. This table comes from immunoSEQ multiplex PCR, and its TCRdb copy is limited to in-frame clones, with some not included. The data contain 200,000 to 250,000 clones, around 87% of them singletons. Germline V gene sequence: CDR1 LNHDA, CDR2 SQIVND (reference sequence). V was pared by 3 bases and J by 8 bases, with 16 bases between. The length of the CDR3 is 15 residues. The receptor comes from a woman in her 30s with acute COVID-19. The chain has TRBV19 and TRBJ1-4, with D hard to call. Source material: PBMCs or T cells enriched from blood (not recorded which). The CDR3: CASSIFAAAEEKLFF. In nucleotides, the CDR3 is TGTGCCAGTAGTATTTTCGCGGCAGCGGAGGAAAAACTGTTTTTT.